These T cell receptor beta chains were read from a single sample in a study of cytomegalovirus exposure and HLA in healthy donors. TCRdb's table, derived via immunoSEQ multiplex PCR, lists solely in-frame clones and lacks some. The sample has roughly 120,000 clones, 55% to 80% seen once. What was sequenced was PBMCs. These receptors originate from a woman in her twenties or thirties in good health and CMV-seronegative. The conserved cysteine and the conserved F or W are not part of the CDR3 here.

AWKTRLAGVETQY	TRBV30	TRBJ2-5	13
ASSLRGGSETQY	TRBV11-3	TRBJ2-5	12
ASSSLAGGPRYEQY	TRBV2	TRBJ2-7	14
ASTRQGTGQPQH	TRBV19	TRBJ1-5	12
ASMRGTGTNTEAF	TRBV5-6	TRBJ1-1	13
ASSFVGLINQPQH	TRBV27	TRBJ1-5	13
ASSLGQGSYNEQF	TRBV28	TRBJ2-1	13
ASSFSHLQDVSSTDTQY	TRBV28	TRBJ2-3	17
ATSRDIVDYGYT	TRBV15	TRBJ1-2	12
AFQSSGRSYNEQF	TRBV9	TRBJ2-1	13
ASSDVGSTGELF	TRBV2	TRBJ2-2	12
ASSLGTGGTYGYT	TRBV28	TRBJ1-2	13
AGGSARGQPQH	TRBV6-1	TRBJ1-5	11
ASSQAPGSNNSPLH	TRBV4-1	TRBJ1-6	14
ASTPNRGSSYEQY	TRBV7-8	TRBJ2-7	13
ASRNNGLDYEQY	TRBV6-1	TRBJ2-7	12
ASRGSGSAYEQY	TRBV19	TRBJ2-7	12
ASSRDGTGANVLT	TRBV14	TRBJ2-6	13
SVDEGWASGKNIQY	TRBV29-1	TRBJ2-4	14
ASSYGTGNYEQY	TRBV27	TRBJ2-7	12
ASRSVGTRHNEQF	TRBV7-9	TRBJ2-1	13
ASSQTGLETQY	TRBV28	TRBJ2-5	11
ASRGQGTDTQY	TRBV28	TRBJ2-3	11
ASSPVRLGGAGTEAF	TRBV5-5	TRBJ1-1	15
ATSRTGLADTQY	TRBV15	TRBJ2-3	12
ASSLGQGNTDTQY	TRBV18	TRBJ2-3	13
ASSYGGAGEQY	TRBV6-5	-	11
ASRGVFGGNSNQPQH	TRBV27	TRBJ1-5	15